The T cell receptor beta chain described here comes from a study of cytomegalovirus exposure and HLA in healthy donors. The study, taken as a whole, reports: Available immune exposure information covered CMV serostatus only. Accurate prediction of most subjects' HLA-A and HLA-B alleles from TCR beta sequences was reported. In vitro work confirmed that a few CMV-associated chains recognize CMV antigens.

Of note for this clone: Its antigen is not known.

Use of 60 Vbeta and 13 Jbeta primers characterized the PCR. Measured with immunoSEQ multiplex PCR; TCRdb has only the in-frame clones, and not every one. The top ten clones hold around 4.5% of a sample with around 110,000 clones, around 80% of them seen once. The receptor comes from a man aged 25 to 40 in good health and CMV-seropositive. Sequencing was done on a sample of PBMCs.

The CDR3 DNA sequence: TGCGCCAGCAGCCAGGACAGGGGGCCCGATCAGCCCCAGCATTTT. Protein product: CASSQDRGPDQPQHF. The rearrangement joins TRBV4-3 to TRBJ1-5; 11 bases align to TRBD1. The V gene end was trimmed by 3 bases and the J gene end by 5 bases; junction bases not matched to a gene: 3. The CDR3 extends over 15 amino acids. CDR1 and CDR2 (germline): LGHNA, YSLEER.